Described below is a single T cell receptor beta chain sequence and its context. Its target is not known. The CDR3 contains 14 residues. Germline V gene data show CDR1 as SGHAT and CDR2 as FQNNGV. V shed 6 bases, J shed 1 base, and the junction held 5 bases outside the gene matches. These data belong to a study of cytomegalovirus exposure and HLA in healthy donors. 60 Vbeta and 13 Jbeta primers were used in PCR. Sequencing was performed with immunoSEQ multiplex PCR; in TCRdb, only in-frame clones are kept and a portion is missing. The table lists 150,000 or so clones, with 2.1% in the top ten. When sampled, the donors appeared nominally healthy, though they likely had unrecorded immune exposures. Study results and limitations: The later analysis indicated that the majority of CMV-associated TCR beta chains appeared HLA-restricted.

Sequenced input: PBMCs. V gene TRBV11-2 combines with J gene TRBJ2-5; 7 nucleotides align to TRBD1. The sequence came from a young man in good health and CMV-seronegative. The CDR3 region is CASSWGQPQETQYF. CDR3 in DNA: TGTGCCAGCAGTTGGGGACAGCCCCAAGAGACCCAGTACTTC.